The clone carrying this TCR beta chain occurred once. Its antigen is undetermined. The sample originates from a study of cytomegalovirus exposure and HLA in healthy donors. The PCR employed 60 Vbeta primers together with 13 Jbeta primers. Profiling relied on immunoSEQ multiplex PCR, and the TCRdb table lists in-frame clones only, not all of them. The repertoire holds some 150,000 clones, with 60% to 80% as singletons. Germline CDR1 SGHTA, CDR2 FQGNSA. Trimming pared 4 bases from V and 2 bases from J, leaving 12 bases between. The CDR3 loop spans 14 amino acids. Study-wide points: Most of the TCR beta V segments (in an earlier analysis) were productive either about 87% or about 30% of the time.

The TCR originated in a woman between 40 and 55 years old in good health and CMV-seropositive. Sample: PBMCs. The V and J genes are TRBV7-2 and TRBJ2-7; D remains unclear. The CDR3 reads CASSSPTQTYEQYF. The CDR3, as DNA: TGTGCCAGCAGCTCCCCGACACAAACCTACGAGCAGTACTTC.